Sequencing of this T cell receptor beta chain was carried out in a study of technical replicates of blood from a few donors. Method: immunoSEQ multiplex PCR; TCRdb's copy keeps in-frame clones and lacks some. The sample lists more than 55,000 clones, approximately 90% occurring once. The germline V gene encodes CDR1 MGHRA and CDR2 YSYEKL. The CDR3 contains 15 residues. Trimming stripped 0 bases from V and 9 bases from J, with 15 bases between. The TCR sequence derives from a human donor in good health. Some clones in this sample may be carry-over from other donors' samples. The source material was PBMCs. The J gene is TRBJ2-4, the V gene TRBV4-1, with D perhaps matching TRBD2 (5 bases). The CDR3 reads CASSQDILGRGIQYF. In nucleotides, the CDR3 is TGCGCCAGCAGCCAAGATATCCTGGGTCGGGGCATTCAGTACTTC.